These 27 T cell receptor beta chains came from one sample sequenced in a study of blood T cell repertoires in COVID-19. TCRdb keeps only in-frame clones here, not all; method: immunoSEQ multiplex PCR. The sample has 250,000 or so clones; 85% to 90% are singletons. The sequenced sample consisted of PBMCs or T cells enriched from blood (not recorded which). These TCRs come from a woman in her twenties or thirties with acute COVID-19.

This chain links TRBV24-1 with TRBJ2-1, with 8 nucleotides matching TRBD2. V lost 7 bases and J lost 8; bases outside the gene matches: 6. CDR3 length: 13 residues. Germline-derived CDR1 and CDR2 are KGHDR and SFDVKD. CDR3 bases: TGTGCCACCAGACTAGCGGCATCGGATGAGCAGTTCTTC. It encodes CATRLAASDEQFF.

The V and J genes are TRBV28 and TRBJ2-7, with TRBD1 identical over 7 bases. Losses at the gene ends were 6 bases for V and 3 bases for J; bases not matched to a gene: 11. CDR1 MDHEN and CDR2 SYDVKM come from the germline V gene. The CDR3 totals 15 residues. CDR3 amino acids: CASSAPFRGFYEQYF. In DNA, the CDR3 is TGTGCCAGCAGCGCTCCTTTCAGGGGGTTCTACGAGCAGTACTTC.

The chain has TRBV29-1 and TRBJ2-7; D is unresolved. The CDR3 sequence is 12 residues long. V was trimmed by 3 bases and J by 2 bases, leaving 8 bases between them. Per germline, CDR1 SQVTM and CDR2 ANQGSEA. CDR3 in amino acids: CSVELQPYEQYF. CDR3 nucleotide sequence: TGCAGCGTTGAGTTACAGCCCTACGAGCAGTACTTC.

This chain's CDR3 is CASSVQGWDQPQHF. DNA of the CDR3: TGTGCCAGCAGTGTCCAGGGTTGGGATCAGCCCCAGCATTTT. This chain links TRBV28 with TRBJ1-5, with D tentatively TRBD1 (5 bases). With 5 bases removed from V and 5 bases from J, the gap between germline ends came to 13 bases. Germline CDR1 MDHEN, CDR2 SYDVKM. The CDR3 is made up of 14 amino acids.

The genes are TRBV5-4 and TRBJ2-2, with 8 bases identical to TRBD2. The CDR3 covers 14 residues. Germline values: CDR1 SGHNT, CDR2 YYREEE (reference sequence). V lost 4 bases to trimming and J lost 7 bases; unmatched junction nucleotides: 6. Here the CDR3 DNA reads TGTGCCAGCAGCGGGGGACTAGTGGGCGGGGAGCTGTTTTTT. Protein: CASSGGLVGGELFF.

The chain is built from TRBV27 and TRBJ2-1, with 9 bases lining up with TRBD2. The CDR3 covers 16 residues. The V and J ends lost 4 bases and 0 bases, in that order; junction bases with no gene match: 4. Germline V CDR1 and CDR2: MNHEY, SMNVEV (reference sequence). As DNA, the CDR3 is TGTGCCAGCAGTTCCCTAGCGGGGAGCTCCTACAATGAGCAGTTCTTC. Its translation: CASSSLAGSSYNEQFF.

In its sample, this clone was seen once. The rearrangement uses TRBV6-5 and TRBJ2-7; a weak D match, TRBD2 (6 bases). Looked up from germline, CDR1 is MNHEY and CDR2 is SVGAGI. The CDR3 covers 14 residues. V was pared by 5 bases and J by 9 bases, with 20 bases between. The CDR3 DNA sequence: TGTGCCAGCAGTCTCACCGGGGGATCCGGCGTGCAGTACTTC. This codes for CASSLTGGSGVQYF.

The gene calls are TRBV28 and TRBJ2-7, with 10 nucleotides matching TRBD2. V shed 7 bases and J 3 bases; nucleotides not matched to a gene: 15. The germline gives CDR1 MDHEN, CDR2 SYDVKM. The CDR3 extends over 17 amino acids. CDR3 bases: TGTGCCAGCAACCCGAAGGAATGGACTAGCGGCTTCTACGAGCAGTACTTC. It encodes CASNPKEWTSGFYEQYF.

J is TRBJ2-6 and V is TRBV28; 8 bases align to TRBD1. Germline CDR1 MDHEN, CDR2 SYDVKM. The V segment lost 6 bases and the J segment 1 base; nucleotides outside the gene matches: 5. The CDR3 covers 16 residues. CDR3: CASRSTGGSGANVLTF. DNA of the CDR3: TGTGCCAGCAGATCTACAGGGGGGTCTGGGGCCAACGTCCTGACTTTC.

Here the CDR3 DNA reads TGTGCCACCTCCCTACTTTACAGGGAAACTGTTAATCAGCCCCAGCATTTT. Protein product: CATSLLYRETVNQPQHF. The V and J genes are TRBV19 and TRBJ1-5, with D perhaps matching TRBD1 (6 bases). Trimming cost V 10 bases and J 4 bases, with 26 bases left between them. Germline V gene lookup returns CDR1 LNHDA and CDR2 SQIVND (reference sequence). This CDR3 region has 17 residues.

The chain carries TRBV2 and TRBJ2-5; 15 bases fit TRBD2. Germline V lookup: CDR1 SNHLY, CDR2 FYNNEI. V lost 4 bases to trimming and J lost 7 bases; unmatched junction nucleotides: 1. There are 14 residues in the CDR3. The CDR3 region is CASSAGLAGGTQYF. CDR3 DNA: TGTGCCAGCAGTGCGGGACTAGCGGGAGGGACCCAGTACTTC.

Only a few counts were recorded for this clone. The chain joins TRBV28 to TRBJ2-7, with 7 bases that match TRBD2. The CDR3 consists of 13 residues. The germline V gene has CDR1 MDHEN and CDR2 SYDVKM. J lost 6 bases, V lost 6 bases, and 8 bases had no gene match. The CDR3 protein is CASRHTGGGEQYF. CDR3 in DNA: TGTGCCAGCAGACACACAGGCGGGGGCGAGCAGTACTTC.

This chain joins TRBV29-1 and TRBJ1-1, with D hard to call. Trimming removed 1 base at V and 5 bases at J, with 11 bases between. CDR3 length equals 13 residues. Germline CDR1 reads SQVTM; CDR2 reads ANQGSEA. The CDR3 is CSVEGPAGTEAFF. In DNA form, the CDR3 reads TGCAGCGTTGAAGGTCCCGCCGGGACTGAAGCTTTCTTT.

The chain carries TRBV3-1 (or the pseudogene TRBV3-2) and TRBJ1-6; D might be TRBD1 (5 bases). Trimming stripped 1 base from V and 5 bases from J, with 12 bases between. This CDR3 spans 16 amino acids. Per germline, CDR1 LGHDT and CDR2 YNNKEL (reference sequence). The CDR3 DNA reads as TGTGCCAGCAGCCAAGCGGCCTCAGGGAATAATTCACCCCTCCACTTT. It yields the protein CASSQAASGNNSPLHF.

The rearrangement links TRBV19 to TRBJ2-1, with TRBD1 matching over 8 bases. Trimming took 5 bases from V and 2 from J; bases not matched to a gene: 5. CDR1 LNHDA and CDR2 SQIVND come from the germline V gene (reference sequence). This CDR3 comprises 15 residues. The CDR3 bases are TGTGCCAGTAGTTCTCAGGGGGCGACCTACAATGAGCAGTTCTTC. It is translated as CASSSQGATYNEQFF.

DNA for the CDR3: TGTGCCAGCAGTTACTCGAAAGGGGTGTCCGGGGAGCTGTTTTTT. Encoded protein: CASSYSKGVSGELFF. The chain couples TRBV6-5 to TRBJ2-2; TRBD1 might be the D (5 bases). Germline lookup yields CDR1 MNHEY and CDR2 SVGAGI. Trimming shortened V by 0 bases and J by 6 bases, and 11 bases separated the two germline ends. The CDR3 sequence is 15 residues long.

This chain connects TRBV24-1 to TRBJ1-2; the match to TRBD1 covers 12 bases. Germline V gene data show CDR1 as KGHDR and CDR2 as SFDVKD. V lost 4 bases to trimming and J lost 4 bases; unmatched junction nucleotides: 6. The CDR3 is 16 residues long. The CDR3 sequence is CATSENPGQGAYGYTF. The CDR3 nucleotides read TGTGCCACCAGTGAGAATCCGGGACAGGGGGCCTATGGCTACACCTTC.

The CDR3 DNA is TGTGCCAGCAGTCCTACACCGGGACTAGCGGGGGGCTCCTACAATGAGCAGTTCTTC. Encoded protein: CASSPTPGLAGGSYNEQFF. The rearrangement joins TRBV28 to TRBJ2-1; TRBD2 aligns across 15 bases. The germline V gene has CDR1 MDHEN and CDR2 SYDVKM. Trimming cost V 5 bases and J 0 bases; bases outside gene matches: 8. The CDR3 totals 19 residues.

The chain's CDR3 is CATSEADRINQPQHF. The CDR3, as DNA: TGTGCCACCAGTGAAGCGGACAGAATCAATCAGCCCCAGCATTTT. The chain carries TRBV24-1 and TRBJ1-5; tentatively, D is TRBD1 (6 bases). This CDR3 region has 15 residues. Germline values: CDR1 KGHDR, CDR2 SFDVKD. Deletions cut 4 bases from V and 3 bases from J, with 12 bases between.

The chain has TRBV11-2 and TRBJ2-1, with D perhaps matching TRBD2 (5 bases). Germline values: CDR1 SGHAT, CDR2 FQNNGV. V was trimmed by 5 bases and J by 7 bases, leaving 12 bases between them. The CDR3 length is 13 residues. The CDR3 is CASSSLERNEQFF. In nucleotides, the CDR3 is TGTGCCAGCAGCAGCCTAGAGCGGAATGAGCAGTTCTTC. Combining the CDR3 with reference TRBV11-2 and TRBJ2-1 gives the whole variable domain EAGVAQSPRYKIIEKRQSVAFWCNPISGHATLYWYQQILGQGPKLLIQFQNNGVVDDSQLPKDRFSAERLKGVDSTLKIQPAKLEDSAVYLCASSSLERNEQFFGPGTRLTVL.

In the case of this clone: The same CDR3 arises from other DNA sequences in this sample as well. The chain uses TRBV30 and TRBJ2-5; D not resolved. Trimming cost V 2 bases and J 2 bases, with 3 bases left between them. Germline V gives CDR1 GTSNPN, CDR2 SVGIG (reference sequence). The CDR3 runs to 11 residues. The CDR3 is CAWSLQETQYF. In DNA, the CDR3 is TGTGCCTGGAGTTTACAAGAGACCCAGTACTTC.

The chain uses TRBV27 and TRBJ2-1; 10 bases align to TRBD2. Per the germline V gene, CDR1 is MNHEY and CDR2 is SMNVEV (reference sequence). Trimming took 5 bases from V and 14 from J; bases not matched to a gene: 21. CDR3 length: 17 residues. The CDR3 reads CASSHPPKREGPPLEFF. CDR3 nucleotide sequence: TGTGCCAGCAGTCACCCACCCAAGCGGGAGGGCCCCCCCTTGGAGTTCTTC.

A single count supports this clone. The chain joins TRBV24-1 to TRBJ2-1; TRBD1 aligns across 7 bases. Trimming at V came to 2 bases and at J to 6 bases, leaving 9 bases not matched to a gene. Germline V lookup: CDR1 KGHDR, CDR2 SFDVKD. The CDR3 totals 16 residues. CDR3 sequence (DNA): TGTGCCACCAGTGATTCAGGAACGGGACAGCCCAATGAGCAGTTCTTC. Translation gives CATSDSGTGQPNEQFF.

The chain joins TRBV5-1 to TRBJ2-7; 7 bases align to TRBD1. This CDR3 has 12 amino acids. Looked up from germline, CDR1 is SGHRS and CDR2 is YFSETQ. V dropped 7 bases and J dropped 7; count of bases not matched to a gene: 8. For the CDR3, the DNA is TGCGCCAGCGCACAGGGGTCGGGGGAGCAGTACTTC. This sequence encodes CASAQGSGEQYF.

The rearrangement uses TRBV14 and TRBJ1-6, with D possibly matching TRBD1 (6 bases). The V end lost 5 bases, the J end lost 7 bases, and 15 bases lay between the germline ends. This CDR3 spans 15 amino acids. Per the germline V gene, CDR1 is SGHDN and CDR2 is FVKESK. CDR3 sequence: CASSIGQLGNSPLHF. CDR3 nucleotides: TGTGCCAGCAGCATTGGACAGTTGGGAAATTCACCCCTCCACTTT.

The chain is built from TRBV27 and TRBJ2-3; 7 nucleotides line up with TRBD2. Germline V lookup: CDR1 MNHEY, CDR2 SMNVEV (reference sequence). V lost 7 bases, J lost 9 bases, and 13 bases stayed unmatched. The CDR3 consists of 14 residues. CDR3 DNA sequence: TGTGCCAGCACCCCCGGGACTAATTATCTCACGCAGTATTTT. Residues: CASTPGTNYLTQYF.

The V gene is TRBV30, the J gene TRBJ2-1; TRBD2 agrees at 14 bases. Trimming took 0 bases from V and 5 from J; bases not matched to a gene: 9. Germline V lookup: CDR1 GTSNPN, CDR2 SVGIG (reference sequence). The CDR3 contains 18 residues. This chain's CDR3 is CAWSVSRTSGRTNNEQFF. In nucleotides, the CDR3 is TGTGCCTGGAGTGTTTCCCGGACTAGCGGGAGGACCAACAATGAGCAGTTCTTC.